The 8 T cell receptor beta chains below were found in one sample sequenced in a study of T cells after posttransplantation cyclophosphamide. Assay used: immunoSEQ multiplex PCR; TCRdb lists only in-frame clones, some missing. Of roughly 70,000 clones listed, around 95% are singletons. The sequencing input was PBMCs. These receptors were obtained from a woman younger than 45 in good health and a related stem cell transplant donor.

The genes are TRBV4-3 and TRBJ1-3; 9 bases align to TRBD1. Germline values: CDR1 LGHNA, CDR2 YSLEER. Germline trimming cut 8 bases from V and 4 bases from J; bases unmatched to any gene: 6. This CDR3 spans 14 amino acids. The CDR3 bases are TGCGCCAGCTCAACAGGGGGCATAGGAAACACCATATATTTT. It yields the protein CASSTGGIGNTIYF.

This chain uses TRBV5-6 with TRBJ1-6; 7 nucleotides line up with TRBD1. After removal of 3 bases from V and 5 bases from J, the junction contained 5 bases not matched to a gene. This CDR3 has 15 residues. In germline, CDR1 is SGHDT, CDR2 YYEEEE. The CDR3 DNA is TGTGCCAGCAGCTCAATCACAGGGGATAATTCACCCCTCCACTTT. It yields the protein CASSSITGDNSPLHF. Filled out from reference TRBV5-6 and TRBJ1-6, the complete variable domain reads DAGVTQSPTHLIKTRGQQVTLRCSPKSGHDTVSWYQQALGQGPQFIFQYYEEEERQRGNFPDRFSGHQFPNYSSELNVNALLLGDSALYLCASSSITGDNSPLHFGNGTRLTVT.

The chain couples TRBV27 to TRBJ1-5; D is undetermined. Germline CDR1 and CDR2: MNHEY and SMNVEV (reference sequence). V was clipped by 2 bases and J by 2 bases, with 4 bases between them. The CDR3 loop spans 13 amino acids. The CDR3 sequence is CASSLRGNQPQHF. CDR3 in DNA: TGTGCCAGCAGTTTACGGGGCAATCAGCCCCAGCATTTT.

The chain uses TRBV28 and TRBJ1-4, with D possibly being TRBD1 (6 bases). The CDR3 is made up of 14 amino acids. The V end lost 5 bases, the J end lost 3 bases, and 10 bases lay between the germline ends. Per the germline V gene, CDR1 is MDHEN and CDR2 is SYDVKM. For the CDR3, the DNA is TGTGCCAGCAGTCCGACAGGTTCTAATGAAAAACTGTTTTTT. Amino acid sequence: CASSPTGSNEKLFF.

This chain uses TRBV6-6 with TRBJ2-4; D may correspond to TRBD1 or TRBD2 (7 bases each). Trimming took 10 bases from V and 5 from J, leaving 21 bases between them. In germline, CDR1 is MNHNY, CDR2 SVGAGI (reference sequence). The CDR3 covers 15 residues. This CDR3 reads CAITNRGRGENIQYF. The DNA for the CDR3 is TGTGCCATCACAAACAGGGGCCGGGGGGAAAACATTCAGTACTTC.

This rearrangement joins TRBV19 to TRBJ2-5; 9 positions match TRBD2. The CDR3 contains 16 residues. Per germline, CDR1 LNHDA and CDR2 SQIVND (reference sequence). V gave up 5 bases and J gave up 7 bases; unmatched junction bases: 14. DNA for the CDR3: TGTGCCAGTAGTTTCCCGGGACTAGCCGGTAAAAGGACCCAGTACTTC. It is translated as CASSFPGLAGKRTQYF. The full variable domain, in which reference TRBV19 and TRBJ2-5 provide the parts outside the CDR3, is DGGITQSPKYLFRKEGQNVTLSCEQNLNHDAMYWYRQDPGQGLRLIYYSQIVNDFQKGDIAEGYSVSREKKESFPLTVTSAQKNPTAFYLCASSFPGLAGKRTQYFGPGTRLLVL.

J is TRBJ2-1 and V is TRBV18, with D hard to call. The CDR3 is made up of 14 amino acids. Deletions cut 5 bases from V and 0 bases from J, with 8 bases between. Germline CDR1 reads KGHSH; CDR2 reads LQKENI. CDR3 coding DNA: TGTGCCAGCTCATCGACGGCCTCCTACAATGAGCAGTTCTTC. It translates to CASSSTASYNEQFF.

This clone is medium-sized in the sample. The chain's CDR3 is CASSLEGSRAPYEQYF. Written as DNA, the CDR3 is TGTGCCAGCAGCTTAGAAGGCAGCAGGGCCCCCTACGAGCAGTACTTC. The genes are TRBV7-9 and TRBJ2-7, with a tentative D call TRBD1 (5 bases). This CDR3 has 16 residues. Germline CDR1 reads SEHNR; CDR2 reads FQNEAQ (reference sequence). Trimming cost V 1 base and J 2 bases, with 15 bases left between them.